A single sample is the source of the 16 T cell receptor beta chains below, sequenced in a study of identical twins. TCRdb analysed the 5' RACE reads with MiXCR anew, one entry per CDR3 protein. The sample lists about 200,000 distinct CDR3 sequences, roughly 10% occurring once. Sequenced material: memory (CD45RO+) T cells sorted from blood. The receptors here all came from a woman aged 18-30 years in good health.

This rearrangement joins TRBV12-3 or TRBV12-4 to TRBJ1-1; 7 bases match TRBD1. This CDR3 has 14 amino acids. V dropped 5 bases and J dropped 4; count of bases not matched to a gene: 7. Here the CDR3 DNA reads TGTGCCAGCAGTCCTCCGACAGGGTCCACTGAAGCTTTCTTT. Its translation: CASSPPTGSTEAFF.

This clonotype was detected ten times or more. J is TRBJ2-7 and V is TRBV5-5; maybe TRBD1 (5 bases). Looked up from germline, CDR1 is SGHKS and CDR2 is YYEKEE (reference sequence). With 3 bases removed from V and 1 base from J, the gap between germline ends came to 17 bases. The CDR3 loop spans 16 amino acids. The CDR3, as DNA: TGTGCCAGCAGCTACCCAAAGGGGCCGATATCCTACGAGCAGTACTTC. It yields the protein CASSYPKGPISYEQYF.

This clonotype was found many times. The chain employs TRBV20-1 and TRBJ2-4; TRBD1 aligns across 7 bases. The CDR3 consists of 13 residues. The V and J ends lost 5 bases and 7 bases, in that order; junction bases with no gene match: 8. CDR1 is DFQATT, CDR2 SNEGSKA, per germline (reference sequence). For the CDR3, the DNA is TGCAGTGCTCTCGATAGGGGGCCGAACATTCAGTACTTC. It is translated as CSALDRGPNIQYF.

In its sample, this clonotype was seen a few times. The genes are TRBV5-5 and TRBJ2-1; no reliable D call. The CDR3 has 12 amino acids. With 0 bases removed from V and 13 bases from J, the gap between germline ends came to 11 bases. Germline values: CDR1 SGHKS, CDR2 YYEKEE (reference sequence). CDR3 loop: CASSLVSLQQFF. CDR3 DNA sequence: TGTGCCAGCAGCTTGGTTTCACTACAACAGTTCTTC.

This clonotype was seen a handful of times. The rearrangement joins TRBV9 to TRBJ1-1; no firm D call. The CDR3 is made up of 14 amino acids. The V and J ends lost 0 bases and 5 bases respectively, with 11 bases between them. Germline CDR1 is SGDLS and CDR2 is YYNGEE. CDR3 bases: TGTGCCAGCAGCGTAGGTTGGGGAACAACTGAAGCTTTCTTT. The encoded protein is CASSVGWGTTEAFF.

The chain links TRBV11-2 to TRBJ2-2; no clear D. In germline, CDR1 is SGHAT, CDR2 FQNNGV. Trimming took 10 bases from V and 6 from J, leaving 9 bases between them. The CDR3 is 11 residues long. CDR3: CATKTAGELFF. CDR3 coding DNA: TGTGCCACCAAAACCGCCGGGGAGCTGTTTTTT.

The chain carries TRBV4-1 and TRBJ2-1, with 9 bases aligning to TRBD2. The V segment lost 2 bases and the J segment 2 bases; nucleotides outside the gene matches: 4. Germline CDR1 and CDR2: MGHRA and YSYEKL. This CDR3 has 16 amino acids. As DNA, the CDR3 is TGCGCCAGCAGCCAACTTCCTAGCGGGGCCTACAATGAGCAGTTCTTC. Translation: CASSQLPSGAYNEQFF.

This clonotype was detected ten times or more. The chain couples TRBV7-2 to TRBJ2-1; no firm D call. The V gene's germline CDR1 is SGHTA and CDR2 FQGNSA. Trimming stripped 6 bases from V and 10 bases from J, with 22 bases between. This CDR3 spans 15 amino acids. The CDR3 DNA follows: TGTGCCAGCAGAGGTGGCTCCCGAGAAGGGAAAGAGCAGTTCTTC. Its translation is CASRGGSREGKEQFF.

This clonotype has at least ten counts. This rearrangement joins TRBV5-1 to TRBJ1-2; D not certain. The ends were cut back, 0 bases at V and 8 bases at J, with 14 bases in the middle. This CDR3 has 14 amino acids. Germline lookup yields CDR1 SGHRS and CDR2 YFSETQ. Here the CDR3 reads CASSLADGSLGYTF. The CDR3 region has the DNA TGCGCCAGCAGCTTGGCCGACGGGTCTCTGGGCTACACCTTC.

This clonotype was observed a few times. This rearrangement joins TRBV9 to TRBJ2-1, with 8 bases matching TRBD2. The CDR3 is 16 amino acids. The germline V gene has CDR1 SGDLS and CDR2 YYNGEE. Trimming took 0 bases from V and 9 from J; bases not matched to a gene: 11. The CDR3 sequence: CASSVGVSAGAFEQFF. The CDR3 region has the DNA TGTGCCAGCAGCGTAGGAGTATCAGCGGGAGCCTTTGAGCAGTTCTTC.

This clonotype was counted ten times or more. The J gene is TRBJ2-7, the V gene TRBV3-1, with 7 nucleotides matching TRBD1. CDR3 length: 13 residues. Trimming removed 6 bases from V and 2 bases from J; junction bases left unmatched: 4. Germline V lookup: CDR1 LGHDT, CDR2 YNNKEL (reference sequence). The CDR3, as DNA: TGTGCCAGCAGGGCGACAGGGACCTACGAGCAGTACTTC. This sequence encodes CASRATGTYEQYF.

This clonotype was seen only a few times. The chain recombines TRBV7-2 with TRBJ2-5, with a possible D match to TRBD1 (6 bases). The germline CDR1 and CDR2 sequences are SGHTA and FQGNSA. The CDR3 spans 15 residues. Trimming stripped 5 bases from V and 6 bases from J, with 19 bases between. Here the CDR3 DNA reads TGTGCCAGCAGCCGACCAACAGGGTCCGTGAAGACCCAGTACTTC. It encodes CASSRPTGSVKTQYF.

This rearrangement joins TRBV20-1 to TRBJ1-1; TRBD1 is a possible D gene (5 bases). CDR1 is DFQATT and CDR2 is SNEGSKA in the germline V gene (reference sequence). This CDR3 is 12 amino acids long. Trimming stripped 3 bases from V and 1 base from J, with 6 bases between. CDR3 DNA: TGCAGTGCTAGGGGGCGGAACACTGAAGCTTTCTTT. Protein sequence: CSARGRNTEAFF.

Many counts were recorded for this clonotype. V and J are TRBV12-3 or TRBV12-4 and TRBJ1-1; 8 positions agree with TRBD1. The CDR3 consists of 13 residues. Trimming removed 4 bases from V and 10 bases from J; junction bases left unmatched: 8. CDR3 in amino acids: CASSYFRTGRAFF. The CDR3 DNA is TGTGCCAGCAGTTACTTCAGGACAGGGAGAGCTTTCTTT.

The rearrangement links TRBV30 to TRBJ2-7, with D possibly matching TRBD1 (5 bases). The V gene's germline CDR1 is GTSNPN and CDR2 SVGIG (reference sequence). The CDR3 is 12 amino acids. V gave up 2 bases and J gave up 7 bases, with 12 bases separating them. The CDR3 here is CAWSLLGPEQYF. As DNA, the CDR3 is TGTGCCTGGAGTCTGTTGGGGCCTGAGCAGTACTTC.

This clonotype appeared many times. The V and J genes are TRBV6-2 or TRBV6-3 and TRBJ2-2, with D uncertain. V was clipped by 5 bases and J by 5 bases, with 18 bases between them. Germline V gene data show CDR1 as MNHEY and CDR2 as SVGEGT. The CDR3 extends over 16 amino acids. The CDR3 loop is CASSHLGPRNTGELFF. CDR3 sequence (DNA): TGTGCCAGCAGTCACCTCGGGCCCCGTAATACCGGGGAGCTGTTTTTT.